This T cell receptor beta chain is drawn from a study of OX40 agonist ivuxolimab in advanced cancers. Study information: Of mixed ages from about 23 to 79 and averaging about 65 years, the group was roughly 85% male. Regarding the study as a whole: CD4+ T cells averaged fewer expanded clones than CD8+ T cells.

CDR3 length: 14 residues. Germline CDR1 reads SGHNT; CDR2 reads YYREEE (reference sequence). V gave up 5 bases and J gave up 0 bases, with 12 bases separating them. Repertoires were generated with immunoSEQ multiplex PCR, while TCRdb's copy carries only in-frame clones and drops some. Of about 100,000 clones listed, approximately 93% are singletons. About this clone itself: Its specificity is not known.

The TCR comes from an adult with an advanced solid tumor such as melanoma, head and neck, liver or kidney cancer. The chain recombines TRBV5-4 with TRBJ2-7, with D possibly being TRBD1 (6 bases). The sample consisted of CD4+ or CD8+ T cells sorted from blood, taken in a trial of the OX40 agonist ivuxolimab. The CDR3 DNA is TGTGCCAGCAGGACGGACAGCCTCTCCTACGAGCAGTACTTC. Translation gives CASRTDSLSYEQYF.